Sequencing of this T cell receptor (beta chain) was carried out in a study of cytomegalovirus exposure and HLA in healthy donors. Per germline, CDR1 GTSNPN and CDR2 SVGIG (reference sequence). Trimming at V came to 3 bases and at J to 2 bases, leaving 14 bases not matched to a gene. This CDR3 contains 20 residues. The PCR contained 60 Vbeta and 13 Jbeta primers. Data came from immunoSEQ multiplex PCR; TCRdb stores just in-frame clones and leaves some out. Of more than 80,000 clones listed, approximately 86% are singletons. Source material: PBMCs. The origin of this receptor is a young man in good health and CMV-seropositive. The rearrangement joins TRBV30 to TRBJ2-2; 14 bases line up with TRBD2. The chain's CDR3 is CAWSGGGGTSGRENTGELFF. The CDR3 DNA sequence: TGTGCCTGGAGCGGGGGGGGTGGGACTAGCGGGAGAGAAAACACCGGGGAGCTGTTTTTT.